These 15 T cell receptor beta chains were sequenced from one sample in a study of blood T cell repertoires in COVID-19. Sequencing used immunoSEQ multiplex PCR; TCRdb keeps in-frame clones, though not all of them. Of about 190,000 clones in the sample, approximately 85% were seen once. The sequenced sample was PBMCs or T cells enriched from blood (not recorded which). Every receptor here comes from a man aged 35-49 years with acute COVID-19.

The count of this clone is one. DNA of the CDR3: TGTGCCAGCAGTGGGGGGGGGACAGGGGCCCTCTATGGCTACACCTTC. Its protein product is CASSGGGTGALYGYTF. The chain links TRBV6-1 to TRBJ1-2; 10 bases align to TRBD1. The germline V gene has CDR1 MNHNS and CDR2 SASEGT. The length of the CDR3 is 16 residues. The V and J ends lost 4 bases and 4 bases, in that order; junction bases with no gene match: 9.

The rearrangement links TRBV29-1 to TRBJ2-5, with D perhaps TRBD2 (6 bases). Germline CDR1 reads SQVTM; CDR2 reads ANQGSEA. The CDR3 is made up of 12 amino acids. The ends were cut back, 7 bases at V and 5 bases at J, with 14 bases in the middle. The CDR3 coding sequence is TGCAGCGCGACGACTAGTGCGGAGACCCAGTACTTC. It codes for CSATTSAETQYF.

The gene calls are TRBV28 and TRBJ1-5; 9 bases agree with TRBD1. With V trimmed by 6 bases and J by 6 bases, 6 bases remained unmatched. The CDR3 has 14 amino acids. Germline values: CDR1 MDHEN, CDR2 SYDVKM. The CDR3 region has the DNA TGTGCCAGCAGCATGGGACAGGGTTTTCAGCCCCAGCATTTT. It encodes CASSMGQGFQPQHF.

The chain is built from TRBV28 and TRBJ2-7; 12 nucleotides align to TRBD1. The CDR3 runs 15 residues. From germline, CDR1 is MDHEN and CDR2 SYDVKM. The trim removed 6 bases at V and 9 bases at J, leaving 12 bases unmatched. CDR3 nucleotides: TGTGCCAGCAGAGGGAGAGGGACAGGGGGCGCCTTGCAGTACTTC. Protein product: CASRGRGTGGALQYF. Supplemented by reference TRBV28 and TRBJ2-7, the full variable domain reads DVKVTQSSRYLVKRTGEKVFLECVQDMDHENMFWYRQDPGLGLRLIYFSYDVKMKEKGDIPEGYSVSREKKERFSLILESASTNQTSMYLCASRGRGTGGALQYFGPGTRLTVT.

This chain uses TRBV20-1 with TRBJ2-3; D remains unclear. The CDR3 covers 11 residues. Germline V lookup: CDR1 DFQATT, CDR2 SNEGSKA (reference sequence). Trimming cost V 3 bases and J 6 bases, with 7 bases left between them. CDR3 sequence (DNA): TGCAGTGCTAGTACCGGGGATACGCAGTATTTT. Residues: CSASTGDTQYF.

J is TRBJ1-3 and V is TRBV3-1 (or the pseudogene TRBV3-2); 7 bases are a match to TRBD1. V was pared by 4 bases and J by 9 bases, with 0 bases of the junction left unmatched. There are 11 residues in the CDR3. The germline gives CDR1 LGHDT, CDR2 YNNKEL (reference sequence). The CDR3 region is CASSPGGTIYF. CDR3 sequence (DNA): TGTGCCAGCAGCCCAGGGGGCACCATATATTTT.

The chain has TRBV5-4 and TRBJ2-1; D uncertain. The CDR3 loop spans 9 amino acids. V lost 7 bases and J 8 bases, leaving 4 bases between the germline ends. Germline V lookup: CDR1 SGHNT, CDR2 YYREEE (reference sequence). The CDR3: CASGDEQFF. The CDR3 nucleotides read TGTGCCAGCGGAGATGAGCAGTTCTTC.

The V call is TRBV18, the J call TRBJ1-1, with a weak D call TRBD1 (5 bases). Between the trimmed V and J ends, which lost 7 bases and 4 bases, there was a span of 13 bases. This CDR3 spans 13 amino acids. Germline CDR1 is KGHSH and CDR2 is LQKENI. The CDR3 sequence: CASCAGIGTEAFF. The CDR3 nucleotides are TGTGCCAGCTGCGCAGGGATTGGCACTGAAGCTTTCTTT.

The CDR3 DNA reads as TGTGCCAGTAGTATTCGGCAGGGAGGCTATGGCTACACCTTC. This codes for CASSIRQGGYGYTF. V usage is TRBV19 and J usage is TRBJ1-2; tentatively, D is TRBD1 (5 bases). Germline V gene data show CDR1 as LNHDA and CDR2 as SQIVND (reference sequence). The V end was cut by 3 bases, the J end by 4 bases, with 12 bases between. This CDR3 region has 14 residues.

A few counts support this clone. The rearrangement links TRBV5-4 to TRBJ1-6; 7 bases are a match to TRBD1. CDR1 and CDR2 (germline): SGHNT, YYREEE (reference sequence). The CDR3 runs 15 residues. Losses at the gene ends were 1 base for V and 10 bases for J; bases not matched to a gene: 8. The CDR3 DNA reads TGTGCCAGCAGCTTGAGGGGGCAGATTGGCTCACCCCTCCACTTT. Protein sequence: CASSLRGQIGSPLHF.

The chain recombines TRBV7-9 with TRBJ1-2; possible D gene TRBD1, 6 bases. V was shortened by 6 bases and J by 8 bases, with 25 bases between the two germline ends. This CDR3 is 16 amino acids long. In germline, CDR1 is SEHNR, CDR2 FQNEAQ (reference sequence). Here the CDR3 reads CASRTRSLGQGNGYTF. The CDR3 nucleotides are TGTGCCAGCAGAACCCGGTCCCTGGGGCAGGGGAACGGCTACACCTTC.

The gene calls are TRBV5-1 and TRBJ1-3; tentatively, D is TRBD1 (5 bases). Germline CDR1 is SGHRS and CDR2 is YFSETQ. The CDR3 is 16 residues long. The V end lost 3 bases, the J end lost 0 bases, and 13 bases lay between the germline ends. CDR3 amino acids: CASSSGTPNSGNTIYF. CDR3 nucleotides: TGCGCCAGCAGCTCCGGGACTCCCAACTCTGGAAACACCATATATTTT.

The CDR3 DNA reads TGTGCCAGCGCGTTCGCGGGAGGGATCACCGGGGAGCTGTTTTTT. Amino acids: CASAFAGGITGELFF. This chain connects TRBV2 to TRBJ2-2; 9 bases are a match to TRBD2. V lost 8 bases, J lost 4 bases, and 8 bases stayed unmatched. CDR1 and CDR2 (germline): SNHLY, FYNNEI. This CDR3 comprises 15 residues.

The J gene is TRBJ1-1, the V gene TRBV27; tentative D call: TRBD1 (5 bases). V shed 1 base and J shed 4 bases, with 10 bases lying between them. Germline V gene lookup returns CDR1 MNHEY and CDR2 SMNVEV (reference sequence). This CDR3 comprises 14 residues. CDR3 DNA: TGTGCCAGCAGTTTATACTTGGGGGGCACTGAAGCTTTCTTT. Translation gives CASSLYLGGTEAFF.

CDR3 residues: CASSEVVGEYNEQFF. The CDR3 DNA sequence: TGTGCCAGCAGTGAAGTTGTCGGAGAGTACAATGAGCAGTTCTTC. The V gene is TRBV6-1, the J gene TRBJ2-1; D remains unclear. The V gene's germline CDR1 is MNHNS and CDR2 SASEGT. V lost 1 base to trimming and J lost 4 bases, with 11 bases between them. There are 15 residues in the CDR3.